These T cell receptor beta chains were read from a single sample in a study of T cell responses to AZD1222 COVID-19 vaccine. TCRdb's copy holds only in-frame clones and misses some; the assay was immunoSEQ multiplex PCR. The sample lists 150,000 to 200,000 clones; just over 90% were seen once. The sequences come from peripheral blood, collected on day 0 of AZD1222 vaccination. Every receptor here comes from an adult in good health. Both conserved end residues are part of each CDR3. A D gene is named only where the DNA matches it firmly. Size is omitted from some rows. Given values are once, few, many or a class for expanded clones.

j_call d_call clone_size v_call cdr3_aa cdr3_nt
TRBJ1-2 TRBD1 - TRBV29-1 CSVEERDSYGYTF TGCAGCGTTGAAGAAAGGGACAGCTATGGCTACACCTTC
TRBJ2-1 - once TRBV27 CASSSGQGAGSYNEQFF TGTGCCAGCAGTTCCGGACAGGGAGCGGGATCCTACAATGAGCAGTTCTTC
TRBJ1-1 - - TRBV6-5 CASSPGGLNTEAFF TGTGCCAGCAGTCCGGGGGGGTTGAACACTGAAGCTTTCTTT
TRBJ1-6 TRBD1 - TRBV18 CASSPSAGGDSPLHF TGTGCCAGCTCACCCTCGGCAGGGGGCGATTCACCCCTCCACTTT
TRBJ1-2 - - TRBV5-4 CASSFLNPPRGETNYGYTF TGTGCCAGCAGCTTCTTAAACCCCCCCCGGGGGGAGACTAACTATGGCTACACCTTC
TRBJ2-7 - - TRBV5-1 CASSLEYRASPHEQYF TGCGCCAGCAGCTTGGAATACAGGGCCTCCCCGCACGAGCAGTACTTC
TRBJ1-2 TRBD1 once TRBV9 CASSFRDRVDYGYTF TGTGCCAGCAGCTTCCGGGACAGGGTGGACTATGGCTACACCTTC
TRBJ2-5 - - TRBV6-6 CASSYSTAQETQYF TGTGCCAGCAGTTACTCGACAGCGCAAGAGACCCAGTACTTC
TRBJ2-2 - - TRBV7-9 CASTEESGELFF TGTGCCAGCACCGAAGAGTCCGGGGAGCTGTTTTTT
TRBJ1-2 TRBD1 - TRBV6-1 CASSEHRGLGGYTF TGTGCCAGCAGTGAACACAGGGGGCTGGGTGGCTACACCTTC
TRBJ1-2 - - TRBV5-4 CASSLEQDPNYGYTF TGTGCCAGCAGCTTGGAACAGGATCCAAACTATGGCTACACCTTC
TRBJ2-7 TRBD2 - TRBV2 CASSPLGGVSSYEQYF TGTGCCAGCAGTCCCCTGGGAGGGGTCAGCTCCTACGAGCAGTACTTC
TRBJ2-1 TRBD2 - TRBV20-1 CSASGLAGYNEQFF TGCAGTGCTAGTGGGCTAGCGGGCTACAATGAGCAGTTCTTC
TRBJ1-1 - - TRBV4-1 CASSHDGEAFF TGCGCCAGCAGCCATGACGGTGAAGCTTTCTTT
TRBJ1-6 - - TRBV21-1 CASRIRSSYNSPLHF TGTGCCAGCAGAATTCGAAGCTCCTATAATTCACCCCTCCACTTT
TRBJ1-5 - - TRBV24-1 CAPHPERRNQPQHF TGTGCCCCACACCCGGAGCGACGCAATCAGCCCCAGCATTTT
TRBJ2-3 - - TRBV6-5 CASSYRQSTDTQYF TGTGCCAGCAGTTACCGACAGTCCACAGATACGCAGTATTTT
TRBJ2-1 - - TRBV7-9 CASSLVGVQLEFF TGTGCCAGCAGCTTAGTAGGAGTGCAGCTCGAGTTCTTC
TRBJ2-1 - - TRBV1 CTSSQIATDASPRSYNEQFF TGCACCAGCAGCCAAATAGCCACGGACGCGTCCCCTCGCTCCTACAATGAGCAGTTCTTC
TRBJ1-4 - - TRBV7-2 CASSLGKGFATNEKLFF TGTGCCAGCAGCTTAGGGAAGGGATTTGCAACTAATGAAAAACTGTTTTTT
TRBJ2-3 - - TRBV2 CASSEVGSDTQYF TGTGCCAGCAGTGAAGTTGGGTCAGATACGCAGTATTTT
TRBJ2-7 - - TRBV30 CAWSVEDTGEQYF TGTGCCTGGAGCGTAGAGGACACCGGCGAGCAGTACTTC
TRBJ1-1 - - TRBV5-1 CASSFGQVNTEAFF TGCGCCAGCAGCTTCGGGCAGGTGAACACTGAAGCTTTCTTT
TRBJ1-2 - - TRBV4-2 CASSQVAGNYGYTF TGTGCCAGCAGCCAAGTCGCGGGAAACTATGGCTACACCTTC
TRBJ2-7 - - TRBV6-1 CASSEEKGLVEQYF TGTGCCAGCAGTGAAGAGAAGGGACTGGTCGAGCAGTACTTC
TRBJ1-5 TRBD1 - TRBV11-2 CASSPGTGYNQPQHF TGTGCCAGCAGCCCCGGGACAGGTTACAATCAGCCCCAGCATTTT
TRBJ2-1 TRBD1 - TRBV11-1 CASSFHQGAHEQFF TGTGCCAGCAGCTTTCACCAGGGGGCCCATGAGCAGTTCTTC
TRBJ1-1 - - TRBV7-9 CASSMETENTEAFF TGTGCCAGCAGCATGGAGACAGAGAACACTGAAGCTTTCTTT
TRBJ1-1 TRBD1 - TRBV7-9 CASSRGQGETEAFF TGTGCCAGCAGTCGAGGACAGGGAGAGACTGAAGCTTTCTTT
TRBJ2-7 - - TRBV11-3 CASSLGGGLGHEQYF TGTGCCAGCAGCTTAGGGGGGGGGCTGGGGCACGAGCAGTACTTC
TRBJ1-3 - - TRBV12-3/TRBV12-4 CASRLSNTIYF TGTGCCAGCAGACTCTCTAACACCATATATTTT
TRBJ2-7 TRBD1 - TRBV7-9 CASSRDPGQGINEQYF TGTGCCAGCAGCCGTGACCCGGGACAGGGGATCAACGAGCAGTACTTC
TRBJ2-2 - - TRBV29-1 CSVRRDVDTGELFF TGCAGCGTTCGGCGGGACGTGGACACCGGGGAGCTGTTTTTT
TRBJ1-3 - - TRBV6-5 CASGPAGNTIYF TGTGCCAGCGGGCCAGCTGGAAACACCATATATTTT
TRBJ1-2 TRBD1 - TRBV27 CASSRLGQGSFLNYGYTF TGTGCCAGCAGCCGCCTGGGACAGGGTTCGTTCCTTAACTATGGCTACACCTTC
TRBJ2-2 - - TRBV5-1 CASSLEDGTGELFF TGCGCCAGCAGCTTGGAGGATGGGACCGGGGAGCTGTTTTTT
TRBJ2-5 TRBD1 - TRBV28 CASSSPGQGAETQYF TGTGCCAGCAGTTCACCGGGACAGGGCGCGGAGACCCAGTACTTC
TRBJ2-5 - - TRBV11-2 CASSLDPEAAGTQYF TGTGCCAGCAGCTTAGATCCGGAAGCGGCAGGGACCCAGTACTTC
TRBJ1-2 - - TRBV6-5 CASSQTDTYGYTF TGTGCCAGCAGTCAGACAGACACCTATGGCTACACCTTC
TRBJ2-2 - few TRBV7-9 CASSLHTSLAGELFF TGTGCCAGCAGCTTACACACATCCCTTGCGGGGGAGCTGTTTTTT
TRBJ1-4 - - TRBV5-1 CASSLEFGEKLFF TGCGCCAGCAGCTTGGAGTTCGGGGAAAAACTGTTTTTT
TRBJ2-7 - - TRBV29-1 CSVDLAGTYEQYF TGCAGCGTTGATTTGGCAGGGACCTACGAGCAGTACTTC
TRBJ1-5 - - TRBV19 CASSIGRNQPQHF TGTGCCAGTAGTATAGGACGGAATCAGCCCCAGCATTTT
TRBJ2-7 - - TRBV7-2 CASSPVIREQYF TGTGCCAGCAGCCCCGTGATTCGCGAGCAGTACTTC
TRBJ1-1 TRBD1 - TRBV27 CASSSRGRTEAFF TGTGCCAGCAGTTCAAGGGGGCGTACTGAAGCTTTCTTT
TRBJ1-1 TRBD1 - TRBV7-2 CASSFAGQGARTEAFF TGTGCCAGCAGCTTTGCGGGACAGGGGGCGCGCACTGAAGCTTTCTTT
TRBJ1-2 - - TRBV2 CASSETVNYGYTF TGTGCCAGCAGTGAGACAGTGAACTATGGCTACACCTTC
TRBJ1-2 - few TRBV12-3/TRBV12-4 CASSRTAPLGYTF TGTGCCAGCAGTCGGACGGCCCCCTTAGGCTACACCTTC
TRBJ1-2 TRBD1 - TRBV5-1 CASSLDGTGFYGYTF TGCGCCAGCAGCTTGGACGGGACAGGTTTCTATGGCTACACCTTC
TRBJ1-3 - - TRBV3-1/TRBV3-2 CASSQGQVGWYTIYF TGTGCCAGCAGCCAAGGACAGGTGGGGTGGTACACCATATATTTT
TRBJ2-7 TRBD1 once TRBV5-6 CASSWGQGSSSEQYF TGTGCCAGCAGCTGGGGACAGGGGTCGTCTTCCGAGCAGTACTTC
TRBJ1-4 TRBD1 - TRBV19 CASSQSGTEPLRSEKLFF TGTGCCAGTAGTCAATCCGGGACAGAACCTTTGCGAAGTGAAAAACTGTTTTTT
TRBJ2-7 - - TRBV6-5 CASSRTDGYEQYF TGTGCCAGCAGTAGGACAGACGGCTACGAGCAGTACTTC
TRBJ1-4 TRBD1 - TRBV10-3 CAISERTGPNEKLFF TGTGCCATCAGTGAGCGGACAGGCCCTAATGAAAAACTGTTTTTT
TRBJ1-5 TRBD1 - TRBV4-1 CASSPRDRGVQPQHF TGCGCCAGCAGCCCCCGGGACAGGGGAGTTCAGCCCCAGCATTTT
TRBJ1-2 - - TRBV5-6 CASSLSGNYGYTF TGTGCCAGCAGCTTGAGCGGAAACTATGGCTACACCTTC
TRBJ1-2 TRBD1 - TRBV29-1 CSVDRDTSPGYTF TGCAGCGTCGACAGGGACACTTCGCCTGGCTACACCTTC
TRBJ1-6 TRBD1 - TRBV19 CASSQRGLQGASSYNSPLHF TGTGCCAGTAGTCAACGAGGCCTACAGGGGGCAAGCTCCTATAATTCACCCCTCCACTTT
TRBJ1-5 - once TRBV12-3/TRBV12-4 CASTGGQQPQHF TGTGCCAGCACCGGGGGTCAGCAGCCCCAGCATTTT